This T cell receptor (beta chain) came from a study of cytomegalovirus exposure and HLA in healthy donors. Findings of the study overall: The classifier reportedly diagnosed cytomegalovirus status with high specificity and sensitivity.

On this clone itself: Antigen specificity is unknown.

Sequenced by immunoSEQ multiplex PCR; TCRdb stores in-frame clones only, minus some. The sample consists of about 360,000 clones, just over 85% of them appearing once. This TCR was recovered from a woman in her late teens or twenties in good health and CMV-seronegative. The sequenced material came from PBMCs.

The CDR3 region has the DNA TGCGCCAGCAGTCCTTCGGGGAACGTACCTGAAGCTTTCTTT. As protein: CASSPSGNVPEAFF. The chain links TRBV5-1 to TRBJ1-1, with D hard to call. The CDR3 consists of 14 residues. The ends were cut back, 5 bases at V and 6 bases at J, with 17 bases in the middle. The V gene's germline CDR1 is SGHRS and CDR2 YFSETQ. Based on the CDR3 plus reference TRBV5-1 and TRBJ1-1, the full variable domain is KAGVTQTPRYLIKTRGQQVTLSCSPISGHRSVSWYQQTPGQGLQFLFEYFSETQRNKGNFPGRFSGRQFSNSRSEMNVSTLELGDSALYLCASSPSGNVPEAFFGQGTRLTVV.